The 23 T cell receptor beta chains listed next were all sequenced from one sample in a study of blood T cell repertoires in COVID-19. Sequencing used immunoSEQ multiplex PCR; TCRdb keeps in-frame clones, though not all of them. The data contain more than 300,000 clones, approximately 90% of them singletons. The sample taken for sequencing was PBMCs or T cells enriched from blood (not recorded which). The receptors derive from a woman aged 30 to 39 who had been exposed to COVID-19.

The V and J genes are TRBV6-5 and TRBJ1-1; no reliable D call. The germline CDR1 and CDR2 sequences are MNHEY and SVGAGI. V was clipped by 1 base and J by 6 bases, with 9 bases between them. The CDR3 consists of 13 residues. The CDR3: CASSYYGGPEAFF. As DNA, the CDR3 is TGTGCCAGCAGTTACTATGGAGGGCCTGAAGCTTTCTTT.

The chain links TRBV7-2 to TRBJ1-6; D possibly corresponds to TRBD1 (6 bases). The CDR3 spans 15 residues. Between the trimmed V and J ends, which lost 4 bases and 11 bases, there was a span of 18 bases. Germline V gene data show CDR1 as SGHTA and CDR2 as FQGNSA. The CDR3 protein is CASSSQGLLGAPLHF. The CDR3 DNA sequence: TGTGCCAGCAGCTCACAGGGTCTTCTCGGAGCACCCCTCCACTTT.

V gene TRBV7-2 combines with J gene TRBJ2-2; D is undetermined. This CDR3 is built from 17 residues. Trimming removed 1 base at V and 1 base at J, with 13 bases between. Germline V lookup: CDR1 SGHTA, CDR2 FQGNSA. CDR3 coding DNA: TGTGCCAGCAGCTTAGTTGGTACTCTCCAGAACACCGGGGAGCTGTTTTTT. It encodes CASSLVGTLQNTGELFF.

V and J are TRBV5-1 and TRBJ2-4; unclear D gene. Trimming stripped 0 bases from V and 1 base from J, with 11 bases between. The CDR3 is made up of 16 amino acids. The germline V gene encodes CDR1 SGHRS and CDR2 YFSETQ. CDR3 region: CASSLGRVWAKNIQYF. The CDR3 DNA reads TGCGCCAGCAGCTTGGGCCGGGTCTGGGCCAAAAACATTCAGTACTTC. The variable domain in full, completed from reference TRBV5-1 and TRBJ2-4, reads KAGVTQTPRYLIKTRGQQVTLSCSPISGHRSVSWYQQTPGQGLQFLFEYFSETQRNKGNFPGRFSGRQFSNSRSEMNVSTLELGDSALYLCASSLGRVWAKNIQYFGAGTRLSVL.

This clone has just one count. The chain couples TRBV5-1 to TRBJ2-1; 7 bases align to TRBD1. The CDR3 contains 17 residues. Trimming took 2 bases from V and 1 from J; bases not matched to a gene: 9. Germline CDR1 reads SGHRS; CDR2 reads YFSETQ. CDR3 loop: CASSFKGGALSYNEQFF. The CDR3 region has the DNA TGCGCCAGCAGCTTCAAAGGGGGCGCCCTTTCCTACAATGAGCAGTTCTTC.

J is TRBJ2-3 and V is TRBV10-3; D is ambiguous. This CDR3 region has 13 residues. Germline lookup yields CDR1 ENHRY and CDR2 SYGVKD. Trimming cost V 1 base and J 6 bases, with 8 bases left between them. This CDR3 reads CAISELTGDTQYF. For the CDR3, the DNA is TGTGCCATCAGTGAGTTGACCGGGGATACGCAGTATTTT.

The chain has TRBV30 and TRBJ1-1; weak D call: TRBD1 (5 bases). The V gene lost 2 bases and the J gene lost 2 bases, with 6 bases spanning the gap. From germline, CDR1 is GTSNPN and CDR2 SVGIG (reference sequence). The CDR3 contains 12 residues. The CDR3 loop reads CAWSWTNTEAFF. DNA for the CDR3: TGTGCCTGGAGTTGGACAAACACTGAAGCTTTCTTT.

This rearrangement joins TRBV3-1 (or the pseudogene TRBV3-2) to TRBJ2-3, with D hard to call. The CDR3 extends over 11 amino acids. The germline V gene encodes CDR1 LGHDT and CDR2 YNNKEL (reference sequence). V lost 4 bases and J 5 bases, leaving 4 bases between the germline ends. The CDR3 is CASSPGDTQYF. Written as DNA, the CDR3 is TGTGCCAGCAGCCCCGGAGATACGCAGTATTTT.

This clone was picked up one time. V and J are TRBV27 and TRBJ2-1; 9 nucleotides agree with TRBD1. J was trimmed by 7 bases and V by 9 bases; bases with no gene match: 13. This CDR3 comprises 15 residues. Looked up from germline, CDR1 is MNHEY and CDR2 is SMNVEV (reference sequence). CDR3: CASTLGDRVGNEQFF. The CDR3 bases are TGTGCCAGTACCTTGGGGGACAGGGTTGGTAATGAGCAGTTCTTC.

CDR3 in amino acids: CASSQDITGVVMAEAFF. The DNA of the CDR3 is TGTGCCAGCAGCCAAGATATTACAGGTGTTGTCATGGCTGAAGCTTTCTTT. This chain links TRBV3-1 (or the pseudogene TRBV3-2) with TRBJ1-1; the D gene is possibly TRBD1 (5 bases). Deletions cut 0 bases from V and 6 bases from J, with 20 bases between. CDR1 is LGHDT, CDR2 YNNKEL, per germline (reference sequence). The CDR3 length is 17 residues.

V usage is TRBV30 and J usage is TRBJ1-1; TRBD1 might be the D (6 bases). The CDR3 is 13 amino acids. V gave up 4 bases and J gave up 5 bases, with 14 bases separating them. Germline CDR1 is GTSNPN and CDR2 is SVGIG (reference sequence). Written as DNA, the CDR3 is TGTGCCTGGATGGGGGGGCAAGTGACTGAAGCTTTCTTT. Translating gives CAWMGGQVTEAFF.

This chain joins TRBV5-1 and TRBJ1-1; 9 positions match TRBD1. Germline V CDR1 and CDR2: SGHRS, YFSETQ. The CDR3 runs to 13 residues. J was trimmed by 7 bases and V by 3 bases; bases with no gene match: 4. Here the CDR3 DNA reads TGCGCCAGCAGCTGGGGACAGGGTTTTGAAGCTTTCTTT. It specifies CASSWGQGFEAFF.

This chain joins TRBV6-1 and TRBJ2-3, with TRBD2 matching 9 bases. With 3 bases clipped from V and 6 bases from J, the junction kept 7 bases outside the gene matches. The CDR3 is 15 residues long. The germline gives CDR1 MNHNS, CDR2 SASEGT. This CDR3 reads CASSERGGFLDTQYF. Written as DNA, the CDR3 is TGTGCCAGCAGTGAGCGGGGGGGCTTTCTGGATACGCAGTATTTT.

The chain links TRBV3-1 (or the pseudogene TRBV3-2) to TRBJ1-2; TRBD1 matches 11 bases. CDR3 length equals 14 residues. V was pared by 4 bases and J by 4 bases, with 2 bases of the junction left unmatched. Germline CDR1 and CDR2: LGHDT and YNNKEL (reference sequence). CDR3 DNA sequence: TGTGCCAGCAGCCCTGGGACAGGGGGCTATGGCTACACCTTC. Its protein is CASSPGTGGYGYTF.

The chain employs TRBV18 and TRBJ1-4; D is perhaps TRBD1 (5 bases). Germline V gives CDR1 KGHSH, CDR2 LQKENI. This CDR3 comprises 13 residues. V was cut by 3 bases and J by 8 bases, with 10 bases left in between. CDR3 coding DNA: TGTGCCAGCTCACCGTCGGGGGTCGAAAAACTGTTTTTT. It encodes CASSPSGVEKLFF.

Details on this clone: At the DNA level, this CDR3 is encoded by other sequences in the same sample as well. This chain joins TRBV2 and TRBJ2-5, with 9 bases lining up with TRBD1. The germline CDR1 and CDR2 sequences are SNHLY and FYNNEI. Trimming took 6 bases from V and 4 from J; bases not matched to a gene: 0. CDR3 length: 12 residues. The CDR3 spells CASRDRGETQYF. DNA of the CDR3: TGTGCCAGCAGGGACAGGGGAGAGACCCAGTACTTC.

V and J are TRBV19 and TRBJ1-2; the D gene is possibly TRBD1 (5 bases). The CDR3 is 14 residues long. In germline, CDR1 is LNHDA, CDR2 SQIVND (reference sequence). Between the trimmed V and J ends, which lost 6 bases and 2 bases, there was a span of 13 bases. The CDR3, as DNA: TGTGCCAGTAGGGCAGGGTCAGGAAACTATGGCTACACCTTC. It specifies CASRAGSGNYGYTF.

The rearrangement links TRBV25-1 to TRBJ1-2; possible D gene TRBD1, 6 bases. This CDR3 has 12 residues. The germline CDR1 and CDR2 sequences are MGHDK and SYGVNS. V was trimmed by 4 bases and J by 4 bases, leaving 7 bases between them. CDR3 in DNA: TGTGCCAGCAGTGGGGACATCTATGGCTACACCTTC. The encoded protein is CASSGDIYGYTF.

This chain links TRBV5-4 with TRBJ2-2, with 9 nucleotides matching TRBD1. Trimming at V came to 3 bases and at J to 9 bases, leaving 12 bases not matched to a gene. Germline CDR1 is SGHNT and CDR2 is YYREEE (reference sequence). The CDR3 has 16 residues. The CDR3 reads CASSSTTGGPPRELFF. The CDR3 DNA is TGTGCCAGCAGCTCCACGACAGGGGGACCTCCTAGGGAGCTGTTTTTT.

The rearrangement uses TRBV3-1 (or the pseudogene TRBV3-2) and TRBJ1-2; 9 positions agree with TRBD1. There are 15 residues in the CDR3. J gave up 5 bases and V 5 bases, and 9 bases lay outside the gene matches. The germline CDR1 and CDR2 sequences are LGHDT and YNNKEL (reference sequence). The CDR3: CASSGRDRDWYGYTF. CDR3 sequence (DNA): TGTGCCAGCAGCGGCCGGGACAGGGACTGGTATGGCTACACCTTC.

V is TRBV6-6 and J is TRBJ2-7; 11 bases are a match to TRBD2. CDR1 and CDR2 from the germline V gene are MNHNY and SVGAGI (reference sequence). The CDR3 runs 15 residues. V shed 0 bases, J shed 6 bases, and the junction held 4 bases outside the gene matches. CDR3 bases: TGTGCCAGCAGTTACTCCCGGACTAGCGGGTTCGAGCAGTACTTC. Translating gives CASSYSRTSGFEQYF.

This clone was observed once. The chain links TRBV19 to TRBJ2-6; tentative D call: TRBD2 (5 bases). The CDR3 loop spans 17 amino acids. Germline-derived CDR1 and CDR2 are LNHDA and SQIVND (reference sequence). V dropped 8 bases and J dropped 0 bases, with 17 bases sitting between them. The CDR3: CASGYGVIPSGANVLTF. In nucleotides, the CDR3 is TGTGCCAGTGGATACGGGGTAATCCCCTCTGGGGCCAACGTCCTGACTTTC.

The chain uses TRBV19 and TRBJ1-1; D is undetermined. CDR3 length: 11 residues. With 6 bases removed from V and 8 bases from J, the gap between germline ends came to 10 bases. Per the germline V gene, CDR1 is LNHDA and CDR2 is SQIVND (reference sequence). The CDR3 DNA follows: TGTGCCAGTAGAACCTACCAAGAAGCTTTCTTT. Amino acid sequence: CASRTYQEAFF.